The 5 T cell receptor beta chains reported below all come from one sample, sequenced in a study of shared clonotypes between healthy human individuals. Sequencing used immunoSEQ multiplex PCR; TCRdb keeps in-frame clones, though not all of them. Here the sample spans approximately 720,000 clones, around 72% being singletons. Sequenced: memory CD4+ T cells sorted from blood. Subset of the sample: CD45RA-negative fraction. The receptors come from a woman under 40 in good health.

V gene TRBV5-1 combines with J gene TRBJ1-1; 9 bases map to TRBD1. CDR1 and CDR2 from the germline V gene are SGHRS and YFSETQ. The CDR3 covers 15 residues. Germline trimming cut 0 bases from V and 5 bases from J; bases unmatched to any gene: 5. The CDR3 region is CASSLVRTGDTEAFF. CDR3 bases: TGCGCCAGCAGCTTGGTACGGACAGGGGATACTGAAGCTTTCTTT.

The chain employs TRBV5-1 and TRBJ1-2; no definite D call. V was trimmed by 2 bases and J by 4 bases, leaving 9 bases between them. The CDR3 sequence is 13 residues long. Germline V gene sequence: CDR1 SGHRS, CDR2 YFSETQ. CDR3 sequence (DNA): TGCGCCAGCAGCTTCGGAGTGACCTATGGCTACACCTTC. Encoded protein: CASSFGVTYGYTF.

V usage is TRBV6-4 and J usage is TRBJ2-1; 7 positions match TRBD1. The J segment lost 8 bases and the V segment lost 0 bases, leaving 4 bases of the junction unmatched. The CDR3 contains 14 residues. Germline V gene data show CDR1 as MRHNA and CDR2 as SNTAGT. The DNA for the CDR3 is TGTGCCAGCAGTGACTCGACAGGGCGGGATGAGCAGTTCTTC. It codes for CASSDSTGRDEQFF.

This sequence joins TRBV28 and TRBJ2-7; 8 bases line up with TRBD2. Trimming took 3 bases from V and 3 from J; bases not matched to a gene: 7. Germline V gives CDR1 MDHEN, CDR2 SYDVKM. The CDR3 is 15 residues long. CDR3 nucleotides: TGTGCCAGCAGTTTCCCCCCCAGCGGGAGCTACGAGCAGTACTTC. It is translated as CASSFPPSGSYEQYF.

This clone appeared once. This chain uses TRBV18 with TRBJ1-3, with a weak D call TRBD1 (6 bases). There are 17 residues in the CDR3. Trimming cost V 4 bases and J 6 bases, with 22 bases left between them. Germline CDR1 is KGHSH and CDR2 is LQKENI. The DNA of the CDR3 is TGTGCCAGCTCACGGACAGTGATCTCTGGAAACACAAACACCATATATTTT. It is translated as CASSRTVISGNTNTIYF.